The clone carrying this TCR beta chain was counted a few times. In the PCR, 60 Vbeta and 13 Jbeta primers were used. Repertoires were generated with immunoSEQ multiplex PCR, while TCRdb's copy carries only in-frame clones and drops some. This sample has fewer than 120,000 clones, with less than 85% found just once. V lost 0 bases, J lost 3 bases, and 9 bases lay in between. CDR3 size: 14 residues. Germline CDR1 reads SGDLS; CDR2 reads YYNGEE. The data stem from a study of cytomegalovirus exposure and HLA in healthy donors. The sequence was obtained from a man aged 25 to 45 in good health and CMV-seropositive. The genes are TRBV9 and TRBJ2-5; D might be TRBD2 (5 bases). The sequenced material came from PBMCs. CDR3 in amino acids: CASSVGPGEETQYF. As DNA, the CDR3 is TGTGCCAGCAGCGTAGGACCCGGGGAAGAGACCCAGTACTTC. Full variable domain (rest looked up from reference TRBV9 and TRBJ2-5): DSGVTQTPKHLITATGQRVTLRCSPRSGDLSVYWYQQSLDQGLQFLIQYYNGEERAKGNILERFSAQQFPDLHSELNLSSLELGDSALYFCASSVGPGEETQYFGPGTRLLVL.